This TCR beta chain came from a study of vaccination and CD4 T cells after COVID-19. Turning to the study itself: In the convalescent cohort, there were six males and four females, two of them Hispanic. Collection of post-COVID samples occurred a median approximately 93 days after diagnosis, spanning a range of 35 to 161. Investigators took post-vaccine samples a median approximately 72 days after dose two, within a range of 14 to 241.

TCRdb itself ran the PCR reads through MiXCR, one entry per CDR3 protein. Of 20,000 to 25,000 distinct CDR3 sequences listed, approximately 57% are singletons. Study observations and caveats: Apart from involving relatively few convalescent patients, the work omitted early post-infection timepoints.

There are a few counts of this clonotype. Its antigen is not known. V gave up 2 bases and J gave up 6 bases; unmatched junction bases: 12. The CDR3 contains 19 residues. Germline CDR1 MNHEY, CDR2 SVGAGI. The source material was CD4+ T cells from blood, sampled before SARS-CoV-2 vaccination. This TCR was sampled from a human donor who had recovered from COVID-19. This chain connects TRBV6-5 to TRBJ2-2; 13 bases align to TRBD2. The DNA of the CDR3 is TGTGCCAGCAGTTACCGGGGACTAGCGGGAAGGGGGCGTCCCGGGGAGCTGTTTTTT. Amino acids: CASSYRGLAGRGRPGELFF.